These 30 T cell receptor beta chains were all obtained from the same sample, sequenced in a study of CD8 T cells in Susac syndrome. Random-hexamer reverse transcription was applied to roughly 0.5 to 1 ug RNA. TCRdb redid the calling of the immunoSEQ multiplex PCR reads with MiXCR, one entry per CDR3 protein. The sample gives 160,000 or so distinct CDR3 sequences, roughly 93% of which show up once; 0.12% to 0.15% is in the top ten. The sequencing input was CD4+ T cells from PBMCs. The receptors shown here come from a human donor in good health.

This chain uses TRBV5-1 with TRBJ1-1, with D maybe TRBD1 (6 bases). The CDR3 is 16 residues long. Germline CDR1 and CDR2: SGHRS and YFSETQ. Trimming took off 4 bases at V and 0 bases at J, with 16 bases between the two ends. This CDR3 reads CASSPQQGRMNTEAFF. The CDR3 DNA reads TGCGCCAGCAGCCCCCAACAGGGTAGGATGAACACTGAAGCTTTCTTT.

The CDR3 DNA sequence: TGTGCCAGCAGCCCTGAGACCTATGGCTACACCTTC. Amino acids: CASSPETYGYTF. The rearrangement links TRBV7-9 to TRBJ1-2; D not resolved. The length of the CDR3 is 12 residues. V gave up 5 bases and J gave up 4 bases, with 8 bases separating them. Germline V gene data show CDR1 as SEHNR and CDR2 as FQNEAQ (reference sequence).

In its sample, this clonotype was seen once. The V call is TRBV6-5, the J call TRBJ1-4; 8 bases match TRBD1. With V trimmed by 6 bases and J by 1 base, 1 base remained unmatched. This CDR3 region has 14 residues. CDR1 is MNHEY and CDR2 is SVGAGI in the germline V gene. The CDR3 DNA reads TGTGCCAGCAGCACAGGGGGAACTAATGAAAAACTGTTTTTT. Protein sequence: CASSTGGTNEKLFF.

The V gene is TRBV4-2, the J gene TRBJ2-3, with 9 nucleotides matching TRBD2. The CDR3 spans 18 residues. Trimming took 0 bases from V and 5 from J; bases not matched to a gene: 12. Germline assignment: CDR1 LGHNA and CDR2 YNFKEQ. For the CDR3, the DNA is TGTGCCAGCAGCCAAGATGTCGCTAGCGGGGATAGGGGAGATACGCAGTATTTT. Its translation: CASSQDVASGDRGDTQYF.

This rearrangement joins TRBV2 to TRBJ1-2, with D uncertain. The CDR3 consists of 14 residues. Trimming shortened V by 7 bases and J by 2 bases, and 14 bases separated the two germline ends. In germline, CDR1 is SNHLY, CDR2 FYNNEI. The chain's CDR3 is CASIYRVTNYGYTF. In DNA, the CDR3 is TGTGCCAGCATTTACAGAGTAACAAACTATGGCTACACCTTC.

The chain combines TRBV4-2 with TRBJ2-4, with 10 bases identical to TRBD1. Trimming took 3 bases from V and 10 from J; bases not matched to a gene: 9. Per germline, CDR1 LGHNA and CDR2 YNFKEQ. The CDR3 spans 15 residues. For the CDR3, the DNA is TGTGCCAGCAGCCAGGAGGACAGGGGGATTGGGATTCAGTACTTC. Amino acid sequence: CASSQEDRGIGIQYF.

The J gene is TRBJ2-5, the V gene TRBV5-4; D is perhaps TRBD2 (6 bases). Germline-derived CDR1 and CDR2 are SGHNT and YYREEE (reference sequence). The CDR3 is made up of 15 amino acids. The V end was cut by 1 base, the J end by 4 bases, with 14 bases between. CDR3 in amino acids: CASSLIHIGGETQYF. The CDR3 DNA is TGTGCCAGCAGCTTGATTCACATCGGGGGAGAGACCCAGTACTTC.

This clonotype was detected a few times. This chain links TRBV20-1 with TRBJ2-3, with D possibly being TRBD2 (6 bases). This CDR3 is 14 amino acids long. V lost 2 bases to trimming and J lost 0 bases, with 9 bases between them. Per the germline V gene, CDR1 is DFQATT and CDR2 is SNEGSKA (reference sequence). The CDR3 sequence: CSARLATSTDTQYF. The DNA for the CDR3 is TGCAGTGCTAGACTAGCGACTAGCACAGATACGCAGTATTTT.

This clonotype was observed a single time. The rearrangement links TRBV12-3 or TRBV12-4 to TRBJ2-5; 11 bases map to TRBD2. The CDR3 is 15 residues long. J gave up 4 bases and V 3 bases, and 4 bases lay outside the gene matches. In nucleotides, the CDR3 is TGTGCCAGCAGTTTGACGACTAGCGGGACAGAGACCCAGTACTTC. Its protein is CASSLTTSGTETQYF.

The chain joins TRBV29-1 to TRBJ1-4, with 7 positions matching TRBD1. Looked up from germline, CDR1 is SQVTM and CDR2 is ANQGSEA. The CDR3 spans 12 residues. Trimming removed 5 bases from V and 8 bases from J; junction bases left unmatched: 5. CDR3 nucleotide sequence: TGCAGCGTTTGGGACAGCCGGGAAAAACTGTTTTTT. Residues: CSVWDSREKLFF.

The rearrangement uses TRBV7-2 and TRBJ1-2, with 9 bases lining up with TRBD1. This CDR3 is built from 15 residues. Per germline, CDR1 SGHTA and CDR2 FQGNSA. Trimming at V came to 3 bases and at J to 4 bases, leaving 6 bases not matched to a gene. The CDR3 sequence is CASSFTGTGTYGYTF. CDR3 sequence (DNA): TGTGCCAGCAGCTTTACCGGGACAGGGACCTATGGCTACACCTTC.

The chain recombines TRBV5-4 with TRBJ2-2; D unresolved. The V gene's germline CDR1 is SGHNT and CDR2 YYREEE (reference sequence). The CDR3 sequence is 16 residues long. V gave up 0 bases and J gave up 3 bases, with 12 bases separating them. CDR3 amino acids: CASSLAFGSDTGELFF. CDR3 coding DNA: TGTGCCAGCAGCTTGGCCTTCGGGTCCGACACCGGGGAGCTGTTTTTT.

J is TRBJ2-2 and V is TRBV6-6; 9 bases fit TRBD2. Unmatched junction bases numbered 9, after V lost 6 bases and J lost 4 bases. There are 16 residues in the CDR3. CDR1 MNHNY and CDR2 SVGAGI come from the germline V gene (reference sequence). CDR3 DNA sequence: TGTGCCAGCAGCCCTGCCGCGGGGGGGCTCACCGGGGAGCTGTTTTTT. Translation: CASSPAAGGLTGELFF.

A few counts support this clonotype. The chain joins TRBV11-2 to TRBJ2-3; 8 nucleotides line up with TRBD2. Unmatched junction bases numbered 9, after V lost 3 bases and J lost 4 bases. The CDR3 totals 16 residues. Germline CDR1 and CDR2: SGHAT and FQNNGV. In DNA form, the CDR3 reads TGTGCCAGCAGCTTTGGGCCTAGCGGGTATTCAGATACGCAGTATTTT. Amino acid sequence: CASSFGPSGYSDTQYF.

The rearrangement links TRBV5-1 to TRBJ2-7; D might be TRBD1 or TRBD2, each matching 5 bases. The V gene's germline CDR1 is SGHRS and CDR2 YFSETQ. The CDR3 has 14 residues. Between the trimmed V and J ends, which lost 2 bases and 1 base, there was a span of 10 bases. The DNA of the CDR3 is TGCGCCAGCAGCTTTAACGGGGCGTCCTACGAGCAGTACTTC. Its translation: CASSFNGASYEQYF.

This chain joins TRBV3-1 and TRBJ2-7; no definite D call. The CDR3 spans 16 residues. Germline CDR1 and CDR2: LGHDT and YNNKEL (reference sequence). Trimming took 1 base from V and 2 from J, leaving 15 bases between them. CDR3 sequence reads: CASSQGPSLSPYEQYF. CDR3 bases: TGTGCCAGCAGCCAAGGGCCCTCGTTGAGTCCCTACGAGCAGTACTTC.

This chain uses TRBV7-9 with TRBJ2-2; D is possibly TRBD1 (6 bases). Trimming removed 2 bases from V and 7 bases from J, with 11 bases in between. CDR1 is SEHNR, CDR2 FQNEAQ, per germline (reference sequence). There are 14 residues in the CDR3. Here the CDR3 DNA reads TGTGCCAGCAGCTTAACAGGGATAAGCGGGGAGCTGTTTTTT. Encoded protein: CASSLTGISGELFF.

The V and J genes are TRBV2 and TRBJ1-2, with TRBD1 matching 7 bases. With 10 bases clipped from V and 4 bases from J, the junction kept 12 bases outside the gene matches. CDR1 and CDR2 (germline): SNHLY, FYNNEI. The CDR3 totals 14 residues. The CDR3 spells CATSWEGASYGYTF. The DNA of the CDR3 is TGTGCCACCTCCTGGGAGGGGGCTTCCTATGGCTACACCTTC.

V is TRBV27 and J is TRBJ2-7; D tentatively fits TRBD1 or TRBD2 (5 bases each). The CDR3 consists of 16 residues. CDR1 is MNHEY, CDR2 SMNVEV, per germline (reference sequence). With 5 bases removed from V and 6 bases from J, the gap between germline ends came to 23 bases. This CDR3 reads CASSLLPGTSVGEQYF. The CDR3 DNA reads as TGTGCCAGCAGTCTCCTACCGGGGACGTCTGTCGGCGAGCAGTACTTC.

The V and J genes are TRBV6-5 and TRBJ1-2, with D possibly being TRBD1 (5 bases). Germline CDR1 and CDR2: MNHEY and SVGAGI. V gave up 3 bases and J gave up 8 bases, with 16 bases separating them. This CDR3 region has 14 residues. The CDR3 DNA reads as TGTGCCAGCAGTTATAATGCTGAGGGGCCGGGCTACACCTTC. This sequence encodes CASSYNAEGPGYTF.

The chain couples TRBV29-1 to TRBJ2-6; D may be TRBD1 (6 bases). Trimming pared 5 bases from V and 1 base from J, leaving 9 bases between. The CDR3 has 14 amino acids. Germline V gives CDR1 SQVTM, CDR2 ANQGSEA. CDR3 bases: TGCAGCGTTCACACAGGGTCTGGGGCCAACGTCCTGACTTTC. Translated, it gives CSVHTGSGANVLTF.

This clonotype was detected only once. This chain connects TRBV6-1 to TRBJ2-7, with D perhaps matching TRBD2 (6 bases). Germline-derived CDR1 and CDR2 are MNHNS and SASEGT. Trimming stripped 7 bases from V and 7 bases from J, with 20 bases between. This CDR3 is built from 14 residues. DNA for the CDR3: TGTGCCAGCACCCCCGGGACTTCTTATCAAGAGCAGTACTTC. This sequence encodes CASTPGTSYQEQYF.

The DNA of the CDR3 is TGTGCCAGCAGGGGATCGGCAGGGCGTTATGGCTACACCTTC. Translated: CASRGSAGRYGYTF. V usage is TRBV6-2 or TRBV6-3 and J usage is TRBJ1-2; tentatively, D is TRBD1 (5 bases). CDR1 is MNHEY, CDR2 SVGEGT, per germline. The CDR3 length is 14 residues. V gave up 6 bases and J gave up 5 bases, with 16 bases separating them.

V is TRBV12-3 or TRBV12-4 and J is TRBJ1-1; D ambiguous. V lost 7 bases and J lost 1, with 16 bases in between. The CDR3 loop spans 15 amino acids. For the CDR3, the DNA is TGTGCCAGCAACGAGGCAGCGAATCGGAACACTGAAGCTTTCTTT. Translation: CASNEAANRNTEAFF.

In this sample, this clonotype turned up once. The CDR3 DNA follows: TGTGCCAGCTCACCACCGACTAACTATGGCTACACCTTC. Protein sequence: CASSPPTNYGYTF. The rearrangement links TRBV18 to TRBJ1-2; no clear D. This CDR3 is 13 amino acids long. Trimming removed 0 bases at V and 0 bases at J, with 2 bases between. The germline gives CDR1 KGHSH, CDR2 LQKENI.

Details on this clonotype: A junction end diverges from the germline sequence, so it may reflect a read error. The chain joins TRBV5-6 to TRBJ1-1; no clear D gene. CDR1 and CDR2 (germline): SGHDT, YYEEEE. The CDR3 consists of 11 residues. The CDR3 sequence: CASSLQGESFF. The CDR3 bases are TGTGCCAGCAGCTTACAAGGTGAATCTTTCTTT.

The chain employs TRBV19 and TRBJ1-1; the D gene is possibly TRBD1 (6 bases). V lost 0 bases and J lost 6, with 11 bases in between. This CDR3 region has 14 residues. Germline V lookup: CDR1 LNHDA, CDR2 SQIVND (reference sequence). CDR3 nucleotide sequence: TGTGCCAGTAGTATAGACAGGGGAACAGCTGAAGCTTTCTTT. The encoded protein is CASSIDRGTAEAFF. The entire variable domain, with the rest obtained from reference TRBV19 and TRBJ1-1, is as follows: DGGITQSPKYLFRKEGQNVTLSCEQNLNHDAMYWYRQDPGQGLRLIYYSQIVNDFQKGDIAEGYSVSREKKESFPLTVTSAQKNPTAFYLCASSIDRGTAEAFFGQGTRLTVV.

V is TRBV20-1 and J is TRBJ2-2; weak D call: TRBD1 (7 bases). CDR3 length equals 16 residues. CDR1 and CDR2 (germline): DFQATT, SNEGSKA (reference sequence). The V end lost 0 bases, the J end lost 2 bases, and 13 bases lay between the germline ends. CDR3 nucleotides: TGCAGTGCTAGAGATCGTCAGGGGGGAAACACCGGGGAGCTGTTTTTT. This encodes CSARDRQGGNTGELFF.

The chain recombines TRBV30 with TRBJ1-2; the match to TRBD1 covers 9 bases. This CDR3 is built from 15 residues. Germline assignment: CDR1 GTSNPN and CDR2 SVGIG (reference sequence). The V and J ends lost 3 bases and 5 bases, in that order; junction bases with no gene match: 10. In nucleotides, the CDR3 is TGTGCCTGGAGAGTTCGGGACAGGGCCCCATATGGCTACACCTTC. It translates to CAWRVRDRAPYGYTF.

Written as DNA, the CDR3 is TGCAGTGCCCCAGGCGAGCAGGGGGCCAATGAGCAGTTCTTC. It codes for CSAPGEQGANEQFF. J is TRBJ2-1 and V is TRBV20-1; TRBD1 agrees at 8 bases. CDR1 is DFQATT, CDR2 SNEGSKA, per germline (reference sequence). This CDR3 is 14 amino acids long. The V segment lost 6 bases and the J segment 6 bases; nucleotides outside the gene matches: 10.